This T cell receptor (beta chain) emerged from a study of beta chain features in type 1 diabetes. Remarks on this clone: Its antigen is unidentified.

Germline lookup yields CDR1 MNHEY and CDR2 SVGAGI. V was trimmed by 6 bases and J by 7 bases, leaving 16 bases between them. The CDR3 totals 14 residues. Expressed TCRB transcripts were sequenced, since all the RNA that had been isolated was reverse transcribed. Generated by immunoSEQ multiplex PCR, the TCRdb table keeps only in-frame clones and is missing some. The sample records under 450,000 clones, around 16% being singletons. Study conclusions and caveats: Shorter TCRB CDR3s, moderately but significantly so, marked every one of the four CD4+ subsets in Type 1 diabetes patients.

The gene calls are TRBV6-5 and TRBJ1-5, with D possibly matching TRBD1 (5 bases). This clonotype was sampled from a woman between 18 and 29 years old in good health. What was sequenced was naive CD4+ T cells from blood. DNA of the CDR3: TGTGCCAGCAGGATGGGACTGGGGAGGCAGCCCCAGCATTTT. This encodes CASRMGLGRQPQHF.